Sequencing of this T cell receptor (beta chain) was carried out in a study of blood T cell repertoires in COVID-19. Across the study: In each case, the material was cDNA or gDNA derived from T cells, B-cell-depleted T cells, or PBMCs.

The repertoire was sequenced with immunoSEQ multiplex PCR; TCRdb's copy has only in-frame clones and lacks some. The data show some 250,000 clones, with nearly 90% seen just once and roughly 0.8% held by the top ten. This CDR3 spans 14 amino acids. CDR1 LNHDA and CDR2 SQIVND come from the germline V gene (reference sequence). The V gene end was trimmed by 5 bases and the J gene end by 4 bases; junction bases not matched to a gene: 7. Specimen: peripheral blood. This chain joins TRBV19 and TRBJ2-7; 8 bases line up with TRBD1. This receptor was identified in a woman between 25 and 40 years old with acute or convalescent COVID-19. For the CDR3, the DNA is TGTGCCAGTAGTTCAGGACAGGGCCCATACGAGCAGTACTTC. This codes for CASSSGQGPYEQYF.